The next 10 T cell receptor beta chains were all read from a single sample in a study of low-dose radiotherapy and immunotherapy resistance in tumors. Gene-specific TRAV and TRBV primers were used for first-strand cDNA, covering alpha and beta chains. TCR amplification ran roughly 21 PCR cycles using constant-region and V-primer adapter primers. TCRdb called the reads again in MiXCR, with one record for every CDR3 protein. The profile covers some 57,000 distinct CDR3 sequences, with around 23% appearing a single time and under 7% taken by the ten largest. The sample's time point: after trial treatment. Treatment described: LDRT plus nivolumab, ipilimumab, low-dose cyclophosphamide and aspirin (RACIN trial). The sample was PBMCs, taken after low-dose radiotherapy plus immunotherapy. The receptor source for this set is a male donor with prostate cancer.

Concerning this clonotype itself: This is likely an artifact of a read error, given a far larger clone one base away. This chain joins TRBV12-3 or TRBV12-4 and TRBJ2-1; 7 bases map to TRBD1. The length of the CDR3 is 15 residues. V was clipped by 8 bases and J by 10 bases; unmatched bases: 17. For the CDR3, the DNA is TGTGCCAGCGCTCGGACAGGCCATGTCGGCTACGAGCAGTTCTTC. Its translation: CASARTGHVGYEQFF.

This chain connects TRBV28 to TRBJ1-1; D possibly corresponds to TRBD1 (5 bases). Trimming left V 0 bases short and J 1 base short, with 9 bases between. Looked up from germline, CDR1 is MDHEN and CDR2 is SYDVKM. This CDR3 comprises 15 residues. CDR3 sequence: CASSLWDGQNTEAFF. The CDR3 DNA is TGTGCCAGCAGTTTATGGGACGGACAGAACACTGAAGCTTTCTTT.

This clonotype was seen ten or more times. The chain uses TRBV19 and TRBJ2-7; D is undetermined. This CDR3 has 14 residues. Trimming removed 1 base at V and 3 bases at J, with 10 bases between. In germline, CDR1 is LNHDA, CDR2 SQIVND (reference sequence). The CDR3 DNA reads TGTGCCAGTAGTATAGCCCCGGCTAGCTACGAGCAGTACTTC. It translates to CASSIAPASYEQYF. Complete variable domain (other parts from reference TRBV19 and TRBJ2-7): DGGITQSPKYLFRKEGQNVTLSCEQNLNHDAMYWYRQDPGQGLRLIYYSQIVNDFQKGDIAEGYSVSREKKESFPLTVTSAQKNPTAFYLCASSIAPASYEQYFGPGTRLTVT.

This clonotype was recorded at least ten times. This rearrangement joins TRBV19 to TRBJ2-2; D perhaps matches TRBD1 (5 bases). This CDR3 spans 17 amino acids. Trimming pared 3 bases from V and 0 bases from J, leaving 14 bases between. The V gene's germline CDR1 is LNHDA and CDR2 SQIVND (reference sequence). The chain's CDR3 is CASSITAGRSNTGELFF. CDR3 DNA: TGTGCCAGTAGTATCACGGCAGGGCGTTCGAACACCGGGGAGCTGTTTTTT. Full variable domain (outside the CDR3, taken from reference TRBV19 and TRBJ2-2): DGGITQSPKYLFRKEGQNVTLSCEQNLNHDAMYWYRQDPGQGLRLIYYSQIVNDFQKGDIAEGYSVSREKKESFPLTVTSAQKNPTAFYLCASSITAGRSNTGELFFGEGSRLTVL.

The chain is built from TRBV9 and TRBJ2-7; 10 bases match TRBD1. The CDR3 consists of 13 residues. The germline CDR1 and CDR2 sequences are SGDLS and YYNGEE. Unmatched junction bases numbered 2, after V lost 4 bases and J lost 4 bases. The CDR3 sequence is CASSSGQGYEQYF. CDR3 bases: TGTGCCAGCAGCTCGGGACAGGGGTACGAGCAGTACTTC.

This clonotype was seen ten or more times. The rearrangement links TRBV29-1 to TRBJ2-2; possibly TRBD1 for D (5 bases). The germline V gene has CDR1 SQVTM and CDR2 ANQGSEA. The V end was cut by 3 bases, the J end by 5 bases, with 7 bases between. The CDR3 runs 12 residues. The CDR3 DNA reads TGCAGCGTTGACTCAGGGACCGGGGAGCTGTTTTTT. Translation: CSVDSGTGELFF.

With regard to this clonotype: A much larger clone lies a single base off, so this may be a read error. The CDR3: CASSRSSVKNTEALF. The CDR3, as DNA: TGTGCCAGCAGCCGATCTTCGGTGAAGAACACTGAAGCTCTCTTT. The genes are TRBV16 and TRBJ1-1; D gene uncertain. The CDR3 consists of 15 residues. Per the germline V gene, CDR1 is KGHSY and CDR2 is FQNENV.

There are many counts of this clonotype. V and J are TRBV9 and TRBJ2-1; possible D gene TRBD1, 7 bases. The CDR3 runs to 17 residues. Germline CDR1 is SGDLS and CDR2 is YYNGEE. The V end lost 3 bases, the J end lost 2 bases, and 18 bases lay between the germline ends. CDR3 in amino acids: CASSAGPSGGTYNEQFF. CDR3 bases: TGTGCCAGCAGCGCTGGACCCTCAGGGGGGACCTACAATGAGCAGTTCTTC.

In regard to this clonotype: This likely traces to a read error, being one base from a far larger clone. For the CDR3, the DNA is TGCAGCGAAGGACTGAGCAACAATGAGCAGTACTTC. It translates to CSEGLSNNEQYF. The chain links TRBV29-1 to TRBJ2-5, with TRBD2 as a possible D gene (5 bases). Trimming took off 7 bases at V and 11 bases at J, with 20 bases between the two ends. Germline CDR1 and CDR2: SQVTM and ANQGSEA. The CDR3 consists of 12 residues.

This clonotype was recorded at least ten times. V and J are TRBV20-1 and TRBJ2-7; possibly TRBD1 for D (6 bases). The CDR3 has 13 residues. Between the trimmed V and J ends, which lost 6 bases and 6 bases, there was a span of 18 bases. Germline loops: CDR1 DFQATT, CDR2 SNEGSKA (reference sequence). The CDR3 region has the DNA TGCAGTGCGGACCCAGGGGTTCCCGGCGAGCAGTACTTC. It yields the protein CSADPGVPGEQYF.